Described below is a single T cell receptor (beta chain) sequence and its context. The clone's antigen remains unknown. No per-base quality is available; no much larger clone lies one base away. The donors were roughly 40 Caucasian individuals from Russia, aged roughly 6 to 100 years, who were systemically healthy. Each donor gave 8 to 10 milliliters of peripheral blood, drawn into EDTA-treated Vacutainer tubes. Ficoll-Paque density-gradient centrifugation was used to isolate PBMCs, with at least 6.5 million per sample. Total RNA was extracted from PBMCs with Trizol reagent, with at least 6 micrograms obtained per sample. For every donor, an aliquot of PBMCs went through flow cytometry to measure the percentages of naive CD45RAhigh/CD27high T cells. The protocol used for the library was 5' RACE. For sequencing, an Illumina HiSeq 2500 was employed. The second PCR ran for about 6 to 12 cycles and used a J-beta primer mix along with a sample-barcoded 5' primer. A unique molecular identifier was introduced onto each TCR beta cDNA molecule by a template-switch 5' adaptor carrying 12 random nucleotides. Each sample yielded at least 2.5 million CDR3-containing paired-end reads. First-strand cDNA synthesis was performed from all RNA using the Mint cDNA synthesis kit, with priming by a TRBC-specific oligonucleotide. Following uracil-DNA glycosylase treatment, all cDNA underwent a first 18-cycle PCR with the universal primers M1SS and BC2_uni_R. In the authors' own workflow: Normalization of each sample was performed by random selection of 1 million high-quality reads, each carrying a distinct molecular identifier. Instead of being binned into consensus sequences, reads with shared molecular identifiers were discarded. MiTCR, with a Q25 quality threshold and the strictest error-elimination algorithm, was used for CDR3 identification, clonotype clustering and error correction. Lower-bound total TCR beta diversity was estimated with a nonparametric unseen species model using Euler transformation. Through fastp at Q25 and MiXCR, TCRdb rebuilt clones from the public reads, retaining in-frame beta chains. All rows with the same CDR3 protein become a single entry with the most common DNA and genes. It is TCRdb's table, rather than the study itself, that gives the V and J calls and clone size. The sample table shows 650,000 to 1,000,000 distinct CDR3 sequences, and about 47% are seen once. The ten largest clonotypes hold less than 20% of the sample.

From the germline V gene (reference sequence), CDR1 is SEHNR and CDR2 is FQNEAQ. The cysteine opens and the phenylalanine closes a CDR3 of 13 amino acids. The CDR3 DNA has 39 bases and is translated from base 1. The entry originates in a study of blood T cells in healthy people across ages (dated by TCRdb to between 2014 and 2016). Describing the broader study: Template switching captured roughly one uniquely barcoded TCR beta cDNA molecule per two T cells in model experiments. To avoid experimental bias, donors of different ages were randomly spread across the sequencing lanes. For two donors (one aged 18 to 29 and one aged 80 or older), the study analyzed two additional independent replicas of 1 million unique cDNA reads from the same blood draw. Using deep sequencing normalized with unique cDNA molecular identifiers, the study measured how TCR beta repertoire diversity changes with age. The donors were divided into four age groups: young (average about 16 years), middle-aged (roughly 40), aged (roughly 60) and long-lived (roughly 88).

Findings and caveats that apply to the study as a whole: The percentage of naive T cells measured by flow cytometry correlated strongly with observed TCR beta diversity. Since profiling was done on bulk unsorted PBMCs, naive and antigen-experienced compartments could not be conclusively compared. Compared with the aged group, more naive CD4+ T cells, fewer expanded clones and increased TCR diversity were shown by the long-lived group, suggesting age selection. As age increased, observed TCR beta diversity per million T cells dropped in a roughly linear way, and a significant reduction was already evident by age 40. Estimates of total diversity based on one million sequenced T cells were considered lower bounds and underestimates. Because donor CMV infection status was unknown, age-related changes in expanded clonotypes were potentially confounded.

The clonotype was recovered from an elderly man in good health. The rearrangement joined TRBV7-9 to TRBJ1-5; perhaps TRBD1 is the D gene, with 6 bases matching. The last part of the DNA fits TRBJ2-3 better; the J call may be wrong. The sequenced sample was blood. The CDR3 region reads CASSFGQRQPQYF. The DNA is TGTGCCAGCAGCTTCGGACAGCGGCAGCCCCAGTATTTT.